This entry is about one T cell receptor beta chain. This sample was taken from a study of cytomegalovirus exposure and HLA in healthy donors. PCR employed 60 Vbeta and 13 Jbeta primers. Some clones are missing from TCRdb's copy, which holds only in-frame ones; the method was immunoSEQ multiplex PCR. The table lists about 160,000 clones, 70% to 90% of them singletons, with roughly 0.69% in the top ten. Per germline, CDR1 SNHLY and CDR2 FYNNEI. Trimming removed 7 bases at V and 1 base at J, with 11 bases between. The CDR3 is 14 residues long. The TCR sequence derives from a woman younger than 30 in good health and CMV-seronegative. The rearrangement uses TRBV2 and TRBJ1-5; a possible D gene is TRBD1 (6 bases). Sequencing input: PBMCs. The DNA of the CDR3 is TGTGCCAGCACTGCCACAGGGAGCAATCAGCCCCAGCATTTT. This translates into CASTATGSNQPQHF.